The 27 T cell receptor beta chains presented below share a single source sample, sequenced in a study of cytomegalovirus exposure and HLA in healthy donors. This PCR relied on a set of 60 Vbeta primers and 13 Jbeta primers. TCRdb's table, derived via immunoSEQ multiplex PCR, lists solely in-frame clones and lacks some. The profile covers roughly 180,000 clones, with about 85% appearing a single time and about 1.3% taken by the ten largest. The sequenced sample was PBMCs. The receptor source for this set is a girl between 10 and 17 years old in good health and CMV-seropositive.

The gene calls are TRBV27 and TRBJ2-1; no reliable D call. V gave up 4 bases and J gave up 6 bases, with 13 bases separating them. The CDR3 is 14 residues long. CDR1 is MNHEY, CDR2 SMNVEV, per germline (reference sequence). CDR3 sequence reads: CASSSRGVGNEQFF. The CDR3 DNA reads as TGTGCCAGCAGTTCCCGCGGAGTTGGCAATGAGCAGTTCTTC.

The chain combines TRBV28 with TRBJ1-2; TRBD1 might be the D (6 bases). The CDR3 has 13 residues. V lost 2 bases, J lost 8 bases, and 12 bases lay in between. Germline CDR1 MDHEN, CDR2 SYDVKM. The CDR3 loop is CASSLKGGVGYTF. CDR3 in DNA: TGTGCCAGCAGTTTAAAAGGGGGGGTCGGCTACACCTTC.

The chain uses TRBV10-3 and TRBJ2-4; 10 bases agree with TRBD2. The CDR3 is 15 amino acids. The V and J ends lost 2 bases and 6 bases, in that order; junction bases with no gene match: 4. In germline, CDR1 is ENHRY, CDR2 SYGVKD. The CDR3, as DNA: TGTGCCATCAGTGAGACAGCGGGGGGGGGAAACATTCAGTACTTC. Its protein is CAISETAGGGNIQYF.

The rearrangement joins TRBV6-6 to TRBJ2-7, with 10 nucleotides matching TRBD2. The CDR3 covers 16 residues. Germline V gene sequence: CDR1 MNHNY, CDR2 SVGAGI (reference sequence). Trimming took 0 bases from V and 0 from J; bases not matched to a gene: 2. The CDR3 DNA reads TGTGCCAGCAGTTACTCAGCGGGAGGGGGCTCCTACGAGCAGTACTTC. The encoded protein is CASSYSAGGGSYEQYF.

This clone was seen once. V gene TRBV4-2 combines with J gene TRBJ2-1; TRBD2 is a possible D gene (6 bases). Trimming cost V 1 base and J 7 bases, with 20 bases left between them. This CDR3 spans 17 amino acids. Germline assignment: CDR1 LGHNA and CDR2 YNFKEQ. Here the CDR3 DNA reads TGTGCCAGCAGCCAAGTCTTAGCGTGGGGAGGAGGGAATGAGCAGTTCTTC. The encoded protein is CASSQVLAWGGGNEQFF.

CDR3 amino acids: CASSLEASSHTF. The CDR3 DNA reads as TGTGCCAGCAGCTTAGAAGCTTCCTCGCACACCTTC. The J gene is TRBJ1-2, the V gene TRBV13; D is uncertain. Trimming cost V 1 base and J 12 bases, with 12 bases left between them. The CDR3 loop spans 12 amino acids. Germline CDR1 PRHDT, CDR2 FYEKMQ (reference sequence).

The J gene is TRBJ2-7, the V gene TRBV6-6, with 7 positions matching TRBD1. V was pared by 10 bases and J by 2 bases, with 8 bases of the junction left unmatched. The CDR3 is 13 amino acids. The germline V gene has CDR1 MNHNY and CDR2 SVGAGI (reference sequence). The CDR3 protein is CAIRQGLTYEQYF. The DNA of the CDR3 is TGTGCCATTCGACAGGGTCTCACCTACGAGCAGTACTTC.

This clone was recorded once. This chain connects TRBV4-1 to TRBJ2-5; D ambiguous. Trimming cost V 3 bases and J 2 bases, with 10 bases left between them. Per germline, CDR1 MGHRA and CDR2 YSYEKL. The CDR3 consists of 14 residues. CDR3 loop: CASSQINGQETQYF. The DNA of the CDR3 is TGCGCCAGCAGCCAGATAAACGGGCAAGAGACCCAGTACTTC.

The V and J genes are TRBV2 and TRBJ2-5; 8 bases are a match to TRBD1. TRBJ2-7 matches the DNA end more closely, so the J call is doubtful. Germline V gene sequence: CDR1 SNHLY, CDR2 FYNNEI. The length of the CDR3 is 13 residues. The CDR3 nucleotides read TGTGCCAGCGGGGACAGGTCCTCCTACGAGCAGTACTTC. It yields the protein CASGDRSSYEQYF.

The chain employs TRBV27 and TRBJ2-1, with 7 bases matching TRBD2. Germline CDR1 reads MNHEY; CDR2 reads SMNVEV (reference sequence). V lost 3 bases and J lost 4; bases outside the gene matches: 9. This CDR3 has 16 amino acids. CDR3 DNA: TGTGCCAGCAGTTTTCTTGGGACTAATTTATACAATGAGCAGTTCTTC. Encoded protein: CASSFLGTNLYNEQFF.

The CDR3 here is CASGLVRSGELTEAFF. The CDR3 DNA sequence: TGTGCTAGTGGTTTGGTACGATCAGGGGAATTGACTGAAGCTTTCTTT. The gene calls are TRBV12-5 and TRBJ1-1, with a tentative D call TRBD1 (6 bases). Germline V CDR1 and CDR2: LGHNT, FRNRAP. This CDR3 is 16 amino acids long. V lost 0 bases and J 5 bases, leaving 16 bases between the germline ends.

The count of this clone is one. The chain recombines TRBV6-5 with TRBJ2-5; 8 bases match TRBD2. CDR3 length: 14 amino acids. The trim removed 6 bases at V and 5 bases at J, leaving 8 bases unmatched. Looked up from germline, CDR1 is MNHEY and CDR2 is SVGAGI. In nucleotides, the CDR3 is TGTGCCAGCAGCCTCCGGGAGGGAGGGGAGACCCAGTACTTC. The encoded protein is CASSLREGGETQYF.

V and J are TRBV6-1 and TRBJ2-3, with D possibly being TRBD2 (6 bases). CDR3 size: 13 residues. Trimming removed 3 bases from V and 9 bases from J, with 13 bases in between. CDR1 is MNHNS and CDR2 is SASEGT in the germline V gene. The CDR3 sequence: CASSDGGTGTQYF. In DNA form, the CDR3 reads TGTGCCAGCAGTGATGGCGGGACGGGCACGCAGTATTTT.

The chain uses TRBV19 and TRBJ1-2; a weak D match, TRBD1 (5 bases). The CDR3 sequence is 14 residues long. Trimming cost V 7 bases and J 4 bases, with 16 bases left between them. The germline V gene has CDR1 LNHDA and CDR2 SQIVND (reference sequence). The CDR3 protein is CASIPTATLYGYTF. CDR3 DNA: TGTGCCAGTATTCCGACAGCAACCCTCTATGGCTACACCTTC.

CDR3 DNA sequence: TGCAGCGCGGAAGGGGACACCGGGGAGCAGTTCTTC. Translation gives CSAEGDTGEQFF. V and J are TRBV29-1 and TRBJ2-1; TRBD1 might be the D (6 bases). V was trimmed by 7 bases and J by 10 bases, leaving 17 bases between them. The CDR3 is 12 residues long. Looked up from germline, CDR1 is SQVTM and CDR2 is ANQGSEA.

As DNA, the CDR3 is TGTGCCAGCAGATCCCCCCGGGAGGCAGGGGAGACCCAGTACTTC. Protein: CASRSPREAGETQYF. The rearrangement links TRBV28 to TRBJ2-5; 7 bases align to TRBD2. Germline-derived CDR1 and CDR2 are MDHEN and SYDVKM. Trimming removed 6 bases from V and 5 bases from J; junction bases left unmatched: 12. The CDR3 loop spans 15 amino acids.

This rearrangement joins TRBV10-1 to TRBJ2-7, with 10 bases matching TRBD2. Germline-derived CDR1 and CDR2 are WNHNN and SYGVQD (reference sequence). The length of the CDR3 is 15 residues. V gave up 5 bases and J gave up 7 bases; unmatched junction bases: 11. The CDR3 DNA is TGCGCCAGCAGTCCCGAGCGGGAGGGACTGGGGGAGCAGTACTTC. As protein: CASSPEREGLGEQYF.

The genes are TRBV20-1 and TRBJ1-2; a weak D match, TRBD1 (6 bases). V shed 5 bases and J shed 5 bases, with 9 bases lying between them. This CDR3 spans 11 amino acids. Germline values: CDR1 DFQATT, CDR2 SNEGSKA (reference sequence). CDR3 coding DNA: TGCAGTGCTCGAACAGGGTATGGCTACACCTTC. It codes for CSARTGYGYTF.

CDR3 in DNA: TGTGCCAGCAGCGGGGGTGGTCCAGGGTTGGGGGCCAACGTCCTGACTTTC. It encodes CASSGGGPGLGANVLTF. This rearrangement joins TRBV9 to TRBJ2-6; perhaps TRBD1 as D (5 bases). Germline V CDR1 and CDR2: SGDLS, YYNGEE. There are 17 residues in the CDR3. V shed 3 bases and J shed 4 bases, with 17 bases lying between them.

The V and J genes are TRBV18 and TRBJ2-2, with D tentatively TRBD2 (6 bases). This CDR3 region has 17 residues. Germline V lookup: CDR1 KGHSH, CDR2 LQKENI. Trimming took 1 base from V and 1 from J, leaving 13 bases between them. The CDR3 DNA is TGTGCCAGCTCACCACTGGCCGCCGGGGGGAACACCGGGGAGCTGTTTTTT. Amino acids: CASSPLAAGGNTGELFF. Drawing the rest from reference TRBV18 and TRBJ2-2, the complete variable domain is NAGVMQNPRHLVRRRGQEARLRCSPMKGHSHVYWYRQLPEEGLKFMVYLQKENIIDESGMPKERFSAEFPKEGPSILRIQQVVRGDSAAYFCASSPLAAGGNTGELFFGEGSRLTVL.

This clone was counted once. The J gene is TRBJ1-3, the V gene TRBV14, with a weak D call TRBD1 (5 bases). V was clipped by 6 bases and J by 0 bases, with 12 bases between them. Germline CDR1 reads SGHDN; CDR2 reads FVKESK. This CDR3 has 15 amino acids. The CDR3 DNA reads as TGTGCCAGCAGTCGACCAGGGAACTCTGGAAACACCATATATTTT. Translating it yields CASSRPGNSGNTIYF.

CDR3 sequence: CASSATVSIGYTF. In DNA, the CDR3 is TGTGCCAGCAGCGCCACTGTTAGTATCGGCTACACCTTC. The chain employs TRBV7-9 and TRBJ1-2; D ambiguous. The CDR3 spans 13 residues. Germline lookup yields CDR1 SEHNR and CDR2 FQNEAQ (reference sequence). V lost 5 bases to trimming and J lost 8 bases, with 15 bases between them. The full variable domain, completed using reference TRBV7-9 and TRBJ1-2, is DTGVSQNPRHKITKRGQNVTFRCDPISEHNRLYWYRQTLGQGPEFLTYFQNEAQLEKSRLLSDRFSAERPKGSFSTLEIQRTEQGDSAMYLCASSATVSIGYTFGSGTRLTVV.

In its sample, this clone was seen a few times. The chain joins TRBV7-9 to TRBJ1-2; D possibly corresponds to TRBD1 (5 bases). The CDR3 loop spans 14 amino acids. V was pared by 2 bases and J by 2 bases, with 9 bases between. From germline, CDR1 is SEHNR and CDR2 FQNEAQ (reference sequence). The CDR3 reads CASSLITGNYGYTF. The CDR3 DNA follows: TGTGCCAGCAGCTTAATAACAGGAAACTATGGCTACACCTTC. The complete variable domain, with remaining parts taken from reference TRBV7-9 and TRBJ1-2, reads DTGVSQNPRHKITKRGQNVTFRCDPISEHNRLYWYRQTLGQGPEFLTYFQNEAQLEKSRLLSDRFSAERPKGSFSTLEIQRTEQGDSAMYLCASSLITGNYGYTFGSGTRLTVV.

The V gene is TRBV5-1, the J gene TRBJ2-1; 9 bases map to TRBD1. The CDR3 runs to 15 residues. The germline CDR1 and CDR2 sequences are SGHRS and YFSETQ. V gave up 4 bases and J gave up 4 bases; unmatched junction bases: 6. Here the CDR3 reads CASSPGTGQYNEQFF. As DNA, the CDR3 is TGCGCCAGCAGCCCGGGGACAGGGCAATACAATGAGCAGTTCTTC.

This chain joins TRBV5-1 and TRBJ1-5, with TRBD1 identical over 8 bases. In germline, CDR1 is SGHRS, CDR2 YFSETQ. This CDR3 comprises 15 residues. With 4 bases clipped from V and 6 bases from J, the junction kept 9 bases outside the gene matches. Here the CDR3 DNA reads TGCGCCAGCAGCCCGACAGGGGATGCGGGTCAGCCCCAGCATTTT. Translated: CASSPTGDAGQPQHF.

In DNA, the CDR3 is TGTGCCAGCCTCTCAAGACAGGGACCCTACGAGCAGTACTTC. It yields the protein CASLSRQGPYEQYF. V usage is TRBV6-5 and J usage is TRBJ2-7; 7 bases are a match to TRBD1. In germline, CDR1 is MNHEY, CDR2 SVGAGI. Unmatched junction bases numbered 9, after V lost 8 bases and J lost 2 bases. This CDR3 comprises 14 residues.

In DNA form, the CDR3 reads TGCGCCAGCAGCCAAGATTGGGGACTAGCAAGAGATACGCAGTATTTT. Protein sequence: CASSQDWGLARDTQYF. The V and J genes are TRBV4-1 and TRBJ2-3; 9 bases fit TRBD2. Germline V gene sequence: CDR1 MGHRA, CDR2 YSYEKL. With 0 bases clipped from V and 5 bases from J, the junction kept 6 bases outside the gene matches. The length of the CDR3 is 16 residues.